The 32 T cell receptor beta chains reported below all come from one sample, sequenced in a study of graft-versus-host responses after intestinal transplantation (dated by TCRdb to the early 2020s). The library was obtained by the immunoSEQ multiplex PCR assay. TCRdb stores this immuneACCESS table with in-frame sequences only. Part of the clones is absent; in the studies checked, under half of the shortfall reflects unresolved V genes, and no reason is known for the rest. The sample records 85,000 to 100,000 clones, 93% of which are singletons. The ten largest clones represent approximately 2% of the sample. These TCRs are of unknown antigen specificity. The time point label, as the study defines it: cells obtained before transplantation from donor or recipient. The sample in question was unstimulated CD8+ T cells sorted from spleen or lymph node cells, obtained before intestinal transplant. The receptor set was obtained from a human donor who received an intestinal transplant.

The CDR3, as DNA: TGTGCCAGCAGCTTGGAGGTCTACGAGCAGTACTTC. Protein product: CASSLEVYEQYF. The chain employs TRBV7-9 and TRBJ2-7; TRBD2 might be the D (5 bases). The CDR3 is 12 residues long. Germline loops: CDR1 SEHNR, CDR2 FQNEAQ (reference sequence). Trimming removed 3 bases from V and 3 bases from J, with 6 bases in between.

The rearrangement joins TRBV6-5 to TRBJ2-7; weak D call: TRBD2 (5 bases). Germline V gives CDR1 MNHEY, CDR2 SVGAGI. The CDR3 extends over 16 amino acids. Trimming left V 2 bases short and J 0 bases short, with 14 bases between. The CDR3, as DNA: TGTGCCAGCAGTTACGCGGGCCCCGCTAGCTCCTACGAGCAGTACTTC. This gives the protein CASSYAGPASSYEQYF.

This chain connects TRBV7-9 to TRBJ1-2, with a tentative D call TRBD1 (5 bases). V lost 2 bases, J lost 3 bases, and 13 bases lay in between. Germline CDR1 reads SEHNR; CDR2 reads FQNEAQ (reference sequence). The CDR3 runs to 15 residues. The CDR3 sequence: CASSLLTASDYGYTF. The CDR3 DNA sequence: TGTGCCAGCAGCTTATTGACAGCATCTGACTATGGCTACACCTTC.

This rearrangement joins TRBV30 to TRBJ1-1, with D uncertain. The germline gives CDR1 GTSNPN, CDR2 SVGIG (reference sequence). V lost 4 bases and J 2 bases, leaving 20 bases between the germline ends. CDR3 size: 16 residues. In DNA, the CDR3 is TGTGCCTGGACTCTCGGGATGGGAGGTGGAAACACTGAAGCTTTCTTT. Translated: CAWTLGMGGGNTEAFF.

DNA for the CDR3: TGTGCCAGCAGCTCCAAGCTAGGAGGGGGAGGGGATACGCAGTATTTT. Protein: CASSSKLGGGGDTQYF. The chain uses TRBV7-9 and TRBJ2-3, with D maybe TRBD2 (7 bases). This CDR3 contains 16 residues. V was clipped by 4 bases and J by 6 bases, with 20 bases between them. Germline V gene lookup returns CDR1 SEHNR and CDR2 FQNEAQ (reference sequence).

V is TRBV5-8 and J is TRBJ1-3; the D gene is possibly TRBD1 (6 bases). Germline CDR1 and CDR2: SGHTS and YDEGEE. The CDR3 sequence is 15 residues long. Trimming pared 4 bases from V and 0 bases from J, leaving 11 bases between. CDR3: CASSPTGTSGNTIYF. CDR3 DNA: TGTGCCAGCAGCCCAACAGGGACCTCTGGAAACACCATATATTTT. The variable domain in full, with the rest retrieved from reference TRBV5-8 and TRBJ1-3, is EAGVTQSPTHLIKTRGQQATLRCSPISGHTSVYWYQQALGLGLQFLLWYDEGEERNRGNFPPRFSGRQFPNYSSELNVNALELEDSALYLCASSPTGTSGNTIYFGEGSWLTVV.

The J gene is TRBJ2-7, the V gene TRBV9, with 7 bases matching TRBD1. CDR3 length: 14 residues. The germline CDR1 and CDR2 sequences are SGDLS and YYNGEE. The junction had 9 bases not matched to a gene; V was cut back by 4 bases and J by 5 bases. CDR3 coding DNA: TGTGCCAGCAGCCCTGAGGACAGGACCGACGAGCAGTACTTC. Translation gives CASSPEDRTDEQYF. Full variable domain (remainder filled in from reference TRBV9 and TRBJ2-7): DSGVTQTPKHLITATGQRVTLRCSPRSGDLSVYWYQQSLDQGLQFLIQYYNGEERAKGNILERFSAQQFPDLHSELNLSSLELGDSALYFCASSPEDRTDEQYFGPGTRLTVT.

The J gene is TRBJ2-5, the V gene TRBV13; perhaps TRBD2 as D (6 bases). The germline CDR1 and CDR2 sequences are PRHDT and FYEKMQ (reference sequence). Trimming shortened V by 5 bases and J by 9 bases, and 22 bases separated the two germline ends. CDR3 length: 15 residues. As DNA, the CDR3 is TGTGCCAGCAGCCTCCGGGACTTCGGGCCCGGGGCCCAGTACTTC. Translated, it gives CASSLRDFGPGAQYF.

The CDR3 spells CASSSNREVFF. CDR3 bases: TGTGCCAGCAGCTCCAATCGGGAGGTGTTTTTT. The rearrangement links TRBV5-4 to TRBJ1-4, with unresolved D. V lost 3 bases and J 15 bases, leaving 12 bases between the germline ends. The germline V gene has CDR1 SGHNT and CDR2 YYREEE (reference sequence). This CDR3 is built from 11 residues.

This clone has just one count. This chain joins TRBV25-1 and TRBJ2-4; 9 bases are a match to TRBD1. The CDR3 consists of 16 residues. The V segment lost 6 bases and the J segment 7 bases; nucleotides outside the gene matches: 13. CDR1 and CDR2 (germline): MGHDK, SYGVNS. The CDR3 bases are TGTGCCAGCAGCGAGTCGGCAGGGGACAGGGTTAACATTCAGTACTTC. It yields the protein CASSESAGDRVNIQYF.

The rearrangement joins TRBV6-5 to TRBJ2-5; 7 bases match TRBD2. Trimming cost V 3 bases and J 0 bases; bases outside gene matches: 1. The CDR3 runs 14 residues. Per germline, CDR1 MNHEY and CDR2 SVGAGI. CDR3 in amino acids: CASSYRGDQETQYF. In DNA form, the CDR3 reads TGTGCCAGCAGTTATCGGGGGGACCAAGAGACCCAGTACTTC.

This clone was seen a handful of times. This sequence joins TRBV5-6 and TRBJ1-4, with D perhaps TRBD1 (5 bases). Trimming took off 1 base at V and 8 bases at J, with 12 bases between the two ends. The CDR3 contains 14 residues. Germline-derived CDR1 and CDR2 are SGHDT and YYEEEE. This CDR3 reads CASSLLWGEEKLFF. The CDR3 DNA follows: TGTGCCAGCAGCTTGCTATGGGGGGAGGAAAAACTGTTTTTT.

The V gene is TRBV7-8, the J gene TRBJ2-1; the D gene is possibly TRBD2 (5 bases). V was clipped by 5 bases and J by 6 bases, with 26 bases between them. Germline V lookup: CDR1 SGHVS, CDR2 FQNEAQ. The CDR3 consists of 18 residues. The CDR3 coding sequence is TGTGCCAGCAGCCCCCGAGCACGGGATCATGGATACGGCAATGAGCAGTTCTTC. It translates to CASSPRARDHGYGNEQFF. The full variable domain, with the rest looked up from reference TRBV7-8 and TRBJ2-1, is GAGVSQSPRYKVAKRGQDVALRCDPISGHVSLFWYQQALGQGPEFLTYFQNEAQLDKSGLPSDRFFAERPEGSVSTLKIQRTQQEDSAVYLCASSPRARDHGYGNEQFFGPGTRLTVL.

CDR3 in DNA: TGTGCCAGCAGCTTAGCAGGAGTTTTGGGCTACACCTTC. Encoded protein: CASSLAGVLGYTF. The J gene is TRBJ1-2, the V gene TRBV7-9; D uncertain. Trimming removed 0 bases at V and 8 bases at J, with 10 bases between. The CDR3 runs 13 residues. Germline V gene data show CDR1 as SEHNR and CDR2 as FQNEAQ (reference sequence).

This chain joins TRBV13 and TRBJ2-7, with 14 nucleotides matching TRBD2. From germline, CDR1 is PRHDT and CDR2 FYEKMQ (reference sequence). Trimming took 5 bases from V and 1 from J; bases not matched to a gene: 7. This CDR3 is built from 17 residues. CDR3 region: CASSPRTSGGQSYEQYF. CDR3 DNA: TGTGCCAGCAGCCCCCGGACTAGCGGGGGGCAATCCTACGAGCAGTACTTC. Variable domain in full (rest from reference TRBV13 and TRBJ2-7): AAGVIQSPRHLIKEKRETATLKCYPIPRHDTVYWYQQGPGQDPQFLISFYEKMQSDKGSIPDRFSAQQFSDYHSELNMSSLELGDSALYFCASSPRTSGGQSYEQYFGPGTRLTVT.

The table lists this clone with a count of one. CDR3 DNA sequence: TGCGCCAGCAGCCAACCGGGACAGAACACTGAAGCTTTCTTT. Amino acid sequence: CASSQPGQNTEAFF. V is TRBV4-3 and J is TRBJ1-1; possible D gene TRBD1, 6 bases. Germline V gene data show CDR1 as LGHNA and CDR2 as YSLEER. Trimming removed 2 bases at V and 1 base at J, with 8 bases between. The CDR3 sequence is 14 residues long.

V usage is TRBV13 and J usage is TRBJ2-7, with 7 bases identical to TRBD2. The CDR3 sequence is 11 residues long. V dropped 5 bases and J dropped 9; count of bases not matched to a gene: 4. CDR1 and CDR2 from the germline V gene are PRHDT and FYEKMQ (reference sequence). The CDR3 protein is CASSHGEGQYF. The CDR3 DNA is TGTGCCAGCAGCCACGGGGAGGGGCAGTACTTC.

The V gene is TRBV27, the J gene TRBJ1-1; D remains ambiguous. Germline V CDR1 and CDR2: MNHEY, SMNVEV (reference sequence). The germline V and J ends were trimmed by 6 bases and 1 base, with 18 bases remaining between them. CDR3 size: 16 residues. The DNA of the CDR3 is TGTGCCAGCAGCGGGAACGCACAGAGATCGAACACTGAAGCTTTCTTT. This translates into CASSGNAQRSNTEAFF.

The genes are TRBV7-9 and TRBJ1-5; the D gene is possibly TRBD1 (5 bases). The CDR3 consists of 16 residues. V was trimmed by 5 bases and J by 2 bases, leaving 16 bases between them. Germline V gives CDR1 SEHNR, CDR2 FQNEAQ (reference sequence). This CDR3 is CASSPDPGEGNQPQHF. CDR3 sequence (DNA): TGTGCCAGCAGCCCCGACCCGGGGGAGGGCAATCAGCCCCAGCATTTT.

V and J are TRBV4-3 and TRBJ1-2; no clear D gene. Trimming pared 0 bases from V and 2 bases from J, leaving 10 bases between. Germline V gene sequence: CDR1 LGHNA, CDR2 YSLEER. The length of the CDR3 is 15 residues. The CDR3 coding sequence is TGCGCCAGCAGCCAAGATTCCAGTCCCAACTATGGCTACACCTTC. Residues: CASSQDSSPNYGYTF.

The rearrangement uses TRBV27 and TRBJ1-5; 8 bases agree with TRBD1. This CDR3 is 14 amino acids long. Looked up from germline, CDR1 is MNHEY and CDR2 is SMNVEV (reference sequence). Trimming cost V 5 bases and J 5 bases; bases outside gene matches: 5. In nucleotides, the CDR3 is TGTGCCAGCAGTCCGGACAGGGAGGATCAGCCCCAGCATTTT. Protein product: CASSPDREDQPQHF.

Comments on this clone: The sample carries other DNA sequences with the same CDR3. DNA for the CDR3: TGCGCCAGCAGCCAAGTATTATCCTACGAGCAGTACTTC. It specifies CASSQVLSYEQYF. This chain connects TRBV4-3 to TRBJ2-7; D unclear. Germline V gene data show CDR1 as LGHNA and CDR2 as YSLEER. Trimming shortened V by 1 base and J by 1 base, and 5 bases separated the two germline ends. The CDR3 covers 13 residues.

This chain links TRBV27 with TRBJ1-2; TRBD1 is a possible D gene (5 bases). With 6 bases removed from V and 10 bases from J, the gap between germline ends came to 12 bases. The length of the CDR3 is 11 residues. Germline V CDR1 and CDR2: MNHEY, SMNVEV (reference sequence). The CDR3: CASRGGSDYTF. The CDR3 DNA follows: TGTGCCAGCAGGGGGGGGTCCGACTACACCTTC.

This chain uses TRBV4-1 with TRBJ1-1; D is undetermined. V gave up 4 bases and J gave up 0 bases, with 12 bases separating them. Germline loops: CDR1 MGHRA, CDR2 YSYEKL. This CDR3 has 15 amino acids. The CDR3 region is CASSLLRAVNTEAFF. The CDR3 coding sequence is TGCGCCAGCAGCCTCCTGAGGGCAGTGAACACTGAAGCTTTCTTT.

The chain has TRBV4-3 and TRBJ2-1; the match to TRBD1 covers 8 bases. The CDR3 sequence is 17 residues long. CDR1 is LGHNA and CDR2 is YSLEER in the germline V gene. The V segment lost 0 bases and the J segment 4 bases; nucleotides outside the gene matches: 8. CDR3 in DNA: TGCGCCAGCAGCCAAGATCAGTTGGGACAGGAGTACAATGAGCAGTTCTTC. Translating it yields CASSQDQLGQEYNEQFF.

This chain links TRBV9 with TRBJ1-2; D remains ambiguous. The CDR3 consists of 11 residues. V was pared by 3 bases and J by 3 bases, with 3 bases between. Germline V gene data show CDR1 as SGDLS and CDR2 as YYNGEE. This CDR3 is CASSGDYGYTF. CDR3 bases: TGTGCCAGCAGCGGAGACTATGGCTACACCTTC.

The chain carries TRBV6-5 and TRBJ1-1; D gene uncertain. V was clipped by 5 bases and J by 1 base, with 8 bases between them. Germline CDR1 is MNHEY and CDR2 is SVGAGI. The CDR3 contains 13 residues. CDR3 protein: CASSLGGNTEAFF. The DNA for the CDR3 is TGTGCCAGCAGTCTAGGAGGGAACACTGAAGCTTTCTTT.

The CDR3 bases are TGTGCCAGCTCGGCAGGGCGACAGTTCTTC. Protein sequence: CASSAGRQFF. V usage is TRBV2 and J usage is TRBJ2-1; D is perhaps TRBD1 (5 bases). The CDR3 has 10 amino acids. The germline V gene has CDR1 SNHLY and CDR2 FYNNEI. V was shortened by 8 bases and J by 13 bases, with 12 bases between the two germline ends.

This chain uses TRBV10-2 with TRBJ2-7; no definite D call. The CDR3 is made up of 14 amino acids. V was trimmed by 0 bases and J by 3 bases, leaving 9 bases between them. The germline CDR1 and CDR2 sequences are WSHSY and SAAADI. The CDR3 DNA reads TGCGCCAGCAGTGAGTCGAGGCAGTACTACGAGCAGTACTTC. This encodes CASSESRQYYEQYF.

The sample holds a few counts of this clone. In nucleotides, the CDR3 is TGTGCCAGCAGCTTTTCTCGCCCACAGGTCGCCCACGAGCAGTACTTC. Its translation: CASSFSRPQVAHEQYF. This chain links TRBV5-8 with TRBJ2-7; D possibly corresponds to TRBD1 (5 bases). Trimming removed 2 bases at V and 5 bases at J, with 20 bases between. Germline-derived CDR1 and CDR2 are SGHTS and YDEGEE. This CDR3 has 16 amino acids.

V and J are TRBV27 and TRBJ1-1, with D perhaps matching TRBD1 (6 bases). Trimming removed 5 bases from V and 0 bases from J, with 10 bases in between. The CDR3 sequence is 14 residues long. Looked up from germline, CDR1 is MNHEY and CDR2 is SMNVEV (reference sequence). CDR3 residues: CASSPQGLNTEAFF. Here the CDR3 DNA reads TGTGCCAGCAGTCCACAGGGCCTGAACACTGAAGCTTTCTTT.

The gene calls are TRBV27 and TRBJ1-5; D unresolved. CDR1 is MNHEY and CDR2 is SMNVEV in the germline V gene (reference sequence). V lost 5 bases, J lost 0 bases, and 11 bases lay in between. The CDR3 extends over 15 amino acids. The CDR3 spells CASSGDNFSNQPQHF. The CDR3 nucleotides are TGTGCCAGCAGTGGTGACAATTTTAGCAATCAGCCCCAGCATTTT.